Shown below are 27 T cell receptor beta chains from a single sample sequenced in a study of blood T cells in healthy people across ages. The use of a sample-barcoded 5' primer and a J-beta primer mix characterized a second PCR of about 7 to 12 cycles. TCRdb redid the calling of the 5' RACE reads with MiXCR, one entry per CDR3 protein. The table has hundreds of thousands of distinct CDR3 sequences, 29% seen once; the top ten hold approximately 15%. The sample taken for sequencing was blood. The receptors stem from an elderly woman in good health.

This clonotype has just a few counts. V is TRBV9 and J is TRBJ2-3; TRBD2 aligns across 14 bases. Germline lookup yields CDR1 SGDLS and CDR2 YYNGEE. The CDR3 covers 17 residues. Germline trimming cut 0 bases from V and 4 bases from J; bases unmatched to any gene: 4. The CDR3 reads CASSVALTSGGADTQYF. The CDR3 region has the DNA TGTGCCAGCAGCGTAGCTTTGACTAGCGGGGGGGCAGATACGCAGTATTTT.

Note on this clonotype: A read error may be the cause here, since a much bigger clone is one base away. The genes are TRBV20-1 and TRBJ2-7; possibly TRBD2 for D (6 bases). TRBJ2-5 explains the end of the DNA better; the J call may be wrong. CDR1 and CDR2 (germline): DFQATT, SNEGSKA (reference sequence). CDR3 length equals 14 residues. CDR3 amino acids: CSARAGEPVETQYF. The CDR3 DNA sequence: TGCAGTGCTAGAGCGGGGGAGCCCGTAGAGACCCAGTACTTC.

The table lists this clonotype with many counts. The chain employs TRBV12-3 or TRBV12-4 and TRBJ2-3; TRBD1 agrees at 7 bases. The CDR3 length is 13 residues. The V gene end was trimmed by 3 bases and the J gene end by 4 bases; junction bases not matched to a gene: 1. The CDR3 DNA reads TGTGCCAGCAGTTTTACAGGGGCAGATACGCAGTATTTT. This gives the protein CASSFTGADTQYF.

In regard to this clonotype: One base away lies a much larger clone, so this may be a sequencing read error. The chain is built from TRBV7-2 and TRBJ2-1, with 7 positions matching TRBD1. The DNA end is a closer match to TRBJ2-7, so the J assignment may be wrong. This CDR3 comprises 15 residues. Germline loops: CDR1 SGHTA, CDR2 FQGNSA. CDR3 residues: CASSLAGGSANEQYF. The CDR3 DNA reads as TGTGCCAGCAGCTTAGCAGGGGGCTCCGCCAATGAGCAGTACTTC.

This clonotype appeared a few times. The rearrangement uses TRBV7-9 and TRBJ2-1; a weak D match, TRBD2 (5 bases). The CDR3 contains 14 residues. V lost 2 bases and J lost 15, with 20 bases in between. The germline V gene has CDR1 SEHNR and CDR2 FQNEAQ (reference sequence). The CDR3 spells CASSLRATPASRFF. CDR3 nucleotide sequence: TGTGCCAGCAGCTTAAGGGCGACCCCGGCTAGCCGGTTCTTC. Together with reference TRBV7-9 and TRBJ2-1, the CDR3 gives the full variable domain: DTGVSQNPRHKITKRGQNVTFRCDPISEHNRLYWYRQTLGQGPEFLTYFQNEAQLEKSRLLSDRFSAERPKGSFSTLEIQRTEQGDSAMYLCASSLRATPASRFFGPGTRLTVL.

This clonotype was counted ten times or more. The CDR3 reads CASSSYRVGNGYTF. CDR3 coding DNA: TGTGCCAGCAGCTCCTACAGGGTTGGGAATGGCTACACCTTC. The chain combines TRBV7-2 with TRBJ1-2; D might be TRBD1 (6 bases). Germline V lookup: CDR1 SGHTA, CDR2 FQGNSA. V was cut by 4 bases and J by 6 bases, with 15 bases left in between. The CDR3 totals 14 residues.

CDR3 nucleotides: TGCGCCAGCAGTGAAGTGGGGACTAATGAAAAACTGTTTTTT. Translating it yields CASSEVGTNEKLFF. This chain joins TRBV10-2 and TRBJ1-4; D gene unclear. The length of the CDR3 is 14 residues. Trimming removed 3 bases from V and 2 bases from J, with 7 bases in between. Germline-derived CDR1 and CDR2 are WSHSY and SAAADI.

This clonotype was picked up a small number of times. The J gene is TRBJ2-3, the V gene TRBV11-2; possible D gene TRBD2, 6 bases. The CDR3 runs 16 residues. Trimming stripped 5 bases from V and 1 base from J, with 16 bases between. Looked up from germline, CDR1 is SGHAT and CDR2 is FQNNGV. CDR3 region: CASSQVGGTGTDTQYF. CDR3 sequence (DNA): TGTGCCAGCAGCCAGGTAGGAGGGACTGGCACAGATACGCAGTATTTT.

On this clonotype: This clone may be a read error of a much larger clone one base away. The V call is TRBV11-2, the J call TRBJ2-1; D call uncertain. CDR1 is SGHAT and CDR2 is FQNNGV in the germline V gene. V lost 3 bases and J lost 3, with 12 bases in between. The CDR3 runs 15 residues. CDR3 sequence (DNA): TGTGCCAGCAGCTTGGAATCTTTAGGCTACAATGAGCAGTTCTTC. Amino acids: CASSLESLGYNEQFF.

In its sample, this clonotype was seen many times. At one end, the junction sequence differs from germline, possibly due to a read error. The chain has TRBV15 and TRBJ2-7, with 10 bases matching TRBD1. CDR3 length equals 14 residues. Germline V CDR1 and CDR2: LNHNV, YYDKDF (reference sequence). The DNA of the CDR3 is TGTGCCACCAGCGGAGACAGGGGGCTCTACGAGCAGTACTTC. It codes for CATSGDRGLYEQYF. The full variable domain, completed using reference TRBV15 and TRBJ2-7, is DAMVIQNPRYQVTQFGKPVTLSCSQTLNHNVMYWYQQKSSQAPKLLFHYYDKDFNNEADTPDNFQSRRPNTSFCFLDIRSPGLGDTAMYLCATSGDRGLYEQYFGPGTRLTVT.

For this clonotype: One base away lies a much larger clone, so this may be a sequencing read error. This chain uses TRBV7-9 with TRBJ1-1; possible D gene TRBD1, 6 bases. V lost 4 bases, J lost 5 bases, and 11 bases lay in between. CDR3 length equals 13 residues. Germline-derived CDR1 and CDR2 are SEHNR and FQNEAQ (reference sequence). The CDR3 nucleotides read TGTGCCAGCAGCTACGGGGGGCGGACTGAAGCTTTCTTT. This translates into CASSYGGRTEAFF.

For this clonotype: This may stem from a read error, because a much larger clone lies one nucleotide away. V usage is TRBV7-6 and J usage is TRBJ1-4, with D uncertain. The CDR3 runs to 14 residues. Germline CDR1 reads SGHVS; CDR2 reads FNYEAQ. CDR3 bases: TGTGCCAGCAGCTTAGGACCGACTCATGAAGAACTGTTTTTT. Translating gives CASSLGPTHEELFF.

This clonotype was seen many times. This rearrangement joins TRBV29-1 to TRBJ1-2, with D maybe TRBD1 (5 bases). The CDR3 length is 11 residues. Germline CDR1 SQVTM, CDR2 ANQGSEA. V was shortened by 1 base and J by 7 bases, with 7 bases between the two germline ends. As DNA, the CDR3 is TGCAGCGTTGAAGCAGGGTTTGGCTACACCTTC. Translation gives CSVEAGFGYTF.

This clonotype was observed a handful of times. This chain uses TRBV30 with TRBJ2-5, with 7 positions matching TRBD2. The length of the CDR3 is 14 residues. With V trimmed by 0 bases and J by 1 base, 2 bases remained unmatched. In germline, CDR1 is GTSNPN, CDR2 SVGIG (reference sequence). CDR3 DNA: TGTGCCTGGAGTGTCGGGGGGTCCCAAGAGACCCAGTACTTC. Translation: CAWSVGGSQETQYF.

The chain uses TRBV24-1 and TRBJ2-2, with TRBD1 identical over 8 bases. V was pared by 7 bases and J by 1 base, with 4 bases of the junction left unmatched. Germline CDR1 is KGHDR and CDR2 is SFDVKD. CDR3 length: 15 amino acids. The CDR3 DNA reads TGTGCCACCAGAACAGGACAGGGGAACACCGGGGAGCTGTTTTTT. It is translated as CATRTGQGNTGELFF.

Note on this clonotype: One junction end does not reproduce the germline sequence, and a read error may be involved. V gene TRBV6-5 combines with J gene TRBJ2-1; D might be TRBD2 (5 bases). The length of the CDR3 is 13 residues. Germline CDR1 reads MNHEY; CDR2 reads SVGAGI. The CDR3 DNA follows: TGTACCAGCAGTTACCCAGAGGGAAATGAGCAGTTCTTC. This sequence encodes CTSSYPEGNEQFF.

This clonotype was observed at least ten times. The chain joins TRBV20-1 to TRBJ2-7, with D possibly being TRBD1 (6 bases). There are 15 residues in the CDR3. CDR1 is DFQATT, CDR2 SNEGSKA, per germline (reference sequence). Deletions cut 1 base from V and 5 bases from J, with 18 bases between. The CDR3 here is CSARGWGRSSDEQYF. The CDR3 coding sequence is TGCAGTGCTAGAGGCTGGGGGCGATCATCCGACGAGCAGTACTTC.

This clonotype was found many times. The chain has TRBV20-1 and TRBJ2-1; 10 nucleotides line up with TRBD2. The CDR3 length is 18 residues. Trimming took 2 bases from V and 0 from J; bases not matched to a gene: 10. Germline V gene data show CDR1 as DFQATT and CDR2 as SNEGSKA (reference sequence). As DNA, the CDR3 is TGCAGTGCTAGAAGGGCGACTGTAGCGGGGGGCTCCTACAATGAGCAGTTCTTC. This codes for CSARRATVAGGSYNEQFF.

For this clonotype: A much larger clone lies one base from this, so it may be a read error. The rearrangement links TRBV28 to TRBJ2-7; 7 nucleotides align to TRBD1. The CDR3 has 14 residues. CDR1 and CDR2 from the germline V gene are MDHEN and SYDVKM. J was trimmed by 3 bases and V by 8 bases; bases with no gene match: 10. The CDR3 loop is CASGRQGVVYEQYF. The CDR3 DNA is TGTGCCAGCGGGAGACAGGGTGTGGTCTACGAGCAGTACTTC.

The V call is TRBV7-8, the J call TRBJ1-1; D not resolved. The length of the CDR3 is 14 residues. Per germline, CDR1 SGHVS and CDR2 FQNEAQ. V lost 5 bases, J lost 4 bases, and 14 bases lay in between. CDR3 loop: CASSLSGRPTEAFF. CDR3 bases: TGTGCCAGCAGCCTATCCGGACGGCCCACTGAAGCTTTCTTT.

The chain joins TRBV6-2 or TRBV6-3 to TRBJ1-5; 11 positions match TRBD1. The CDR3 totals 16 residues. Germline lookup yields CDR1 MNHEY and CDR2 SVGEGT. V lost 5 bases, J lost 2 bases, and 5 bases stayed unmatched. The CDR3 region is CASSARTGGGNQPQHF. In DNA, the CDR3 is TGTGCCAGCAGTGCTCGGACAGGGGGCGGCAATCAGCCCCAGCATTTT.

This chain uses TRBV20-1 with TRBJ2-1; TRBD2 might be the D (6 bases). V was cut by 1 base and J by 8 bases, with 12 bases left in between. This CDR3 spans 13 amino acids. Germline CDR1 reads DFQATT; CDR2 reads SNEGSKA (reference sequence). The CDR3 nucleotides read TGCAGTGCTAGAGCACTAGCAGGCTATGAGCAGTTCTTC. Protein product: CSARALAGYEQFF.

This clonotype was seen many times. V is TRBV20-1 and J is TRBJ2-5; D remains unclear. With 6 bases removed from V and 0 bases from J, the gap between germline ends came to 20 bases. CDR3 length equals 16 residues. In germline, CDR1 is DFQATT, CDR2 SNEGSKA (reference sequence). As DNA, the CDR3 is TGCAGTGCCAAAACCCTAGGGCCCTCGTACCAAGAGACCCAGTACTTC. Its protein is CSAKTLGPSYQETQYF.

The V and J genes are TRBV20-1 and TRBJ2-7, with 8 bases matching TRBD2. The CDR3 runs to 14 residues. J gave up 6 bases and V 4 bases, and 11 bases lay outside the gene matches. Germline CDR1 is DFQATT and CDR2 is SNEGSKA (reference sequence). For the CDR3, the DNA is TGCAGTGCTATATCGGGAGGGCCTAAATCCGAGCAGTACTTC. Its protein product is CSAISGGPKSEQYF.

This clonotype has at least ten counts. The limits of the CDR3 on the DNA are not certain, so only TCRdb's listed CDR3 is given. The chain joins TRBV29-1 to TRBJ1-5; the table's TRBD1 call for D was not verified on the DNA. Germline CDR1 and CDR2: SQVTM and ANQGSEA. With termini counted, the CDR3 has 14 amino acids. CDR3 sequence reads: CSVGPGGSNQPQHF.

This chain connects TRBV29-1 to TRBJ2-7; TRBD1 aligns across 7 bases. This CDR3 region has 14 residues. The J segment lost 2 bases and the V segment lost 6 bases, leaving 10 bases of the junction unmatched. Germline V CDR1 and CDR2: SQVTM, ANQGSEA. The CDR3 loop reads CSVRRQGNPYEQYF. The CDR3 DNA reads TGCAGCGTCCGTCGACAGGGAAATCCCTACGAGCAGTACTTC.

The chain uses TRBV7-8 and TRBJ2-3, with 10 bases identical to TRBD2. This CDR3 is 17 amino acids long. Trimming took 5 bases from V and 2 from J; bases not matched to a gene: 10. The germline V gene encodes CDR1 SGHVS and CDR2 FQNEAQ. CDR3 sequence: CASSQTTSGALTDTQYF. Here the CDR3 DNA reads TGTGCCAGCAGCCAGACTACTAGCGGGGCCCTCACAGATACGCAGTATTTT.